This T cell receptor beta chain was sequenced for a study of shared clonotypes between healthy human individuals. Broader study findings: In general, naive subsets displayed greater estimated richness than memory subsets did.

This CDR3 is 15 amino acids long. V shed 3 bases and J shed 3 bases, with 16 bases lying between them. Germline values: CDR1 SGHRS, CDR2 YFSETQ. Only CD45RO-negative cells positively selected for CCR7 counted as naive CD8 cells, so terminally differentiated effector memory CD45RA+ cells were excluded. This clone showed up just once. Its antigen is as yet unknown. Tens of thousands of T cell genomes (approximately 0.2 ug DNA) went into each sorted-subset replicate. Original processing notes: ImmunoSEQ gave junction-only sequences without quality scores, so filtering differed. Profiled with immunoSEQ multiplex PCR; TCRdb holds only in-frame clones, not every one. V, J and clone size were drawn from that table, and D and trimming were deduced from the DNA. There are millions of clones in the sample; more than 85% occur only once, and 1.5% to 2% lies in the top ten.

This clonotype originated in a man younger than 35 in good health. Some clones in this sample may be carry-over from other donors' samples. This rearrangement joins TRBV5-1 to TRBJ2-7, with D hard to call. Source material: naive CD8+ T cells from PBMCs. CDR3 region: CASSSSIGLYYEQYF. In DNA form, the CDR3 reads TGCGCCAGCAGCTCCTCGATAGGGCTCTACTACGAGCAGTACTTC.